This TCR beta chain is drawn from a study of blood T cell repertoires in COVID-19. Study information: Donors in Cohort 3 who had recovered were those with two negative PCRs, healthcare professional clearance, or resolution of their symptoms. Sources were T cells, B-cell-depleted T cells, or PBMCs; the material itself was cDNA or gDNA.

Trimming stripped 6 bases from V and 5 bases from J, with 17 bases between. The CDR3 has 14 amino acids. Germline-derived CDR1 and CDR2 are MNHEY and SMNVEV (reference sequence). TCRdb's copy holds only in-frame clones and misses some; the assay was immunoSEQ multiplex PCR. The sample shows 400,000 or so clones, around 87% of them seen only once. Participant age was roughly 18 to 89 years, and participants resided in 20 to 30 US areas. Participant reports of clinical history set cohort assignment. This clone came up a few times. Source material: PBMCs or T cells enriched from blood (not recorded which). This TCR came from a man aged 35 to 55 in a cohort exposed to, infected with or recovered from COVID-19 (not recorded which). The chain uses TRBV27 and TRBJ2-7; D remains unclear. The CDR3 DNA is TGTGCCAGCAGCTCACGAGTTGCCCGCCACGAGCAGTACTTC. This sequence encodes CASSSRVARHEQYF.